This TCR beta chain emerged from a study of blood T cell repertoires in COVID-19. Those enrolled, adults aged about 18 to 89 years, came from about two dozen US areas. J gave up 5 bases and V 6 bases, and 11 bases lay outside the gene matches. CDR1 SGDLS and CDR2 YYNGEE come from the germline V gene. This CDR3 region has 14 residues. Per the original methods: From reference gene primer amplification, estimates of nucleated cell counts were derived. The method was immunoSEQ multiplex PCR; TCRdb's version includes in-frame clones alone and lacks a portion of them. V, J and clone size are those of that table, while D and trimming were read from the DNA. The table records 180,000 or so clones, approximately 80% of them present only once.

This clonotype was sampled from a man aged 55-75 years who had been exposed to COVID-19. This chain links TRBV9 with TRBJ2-7; TRBD2 matches at 7 bases. The source material was PBMCs or T cells enriched from blood (not recorded which). CDR3 amino acids: CASNLAGLGNEQYF. The CDR3 DNA reads TGTGCCAGCAACTTAGCGGGCCTGGGGAACGAGCAGTACTTC.